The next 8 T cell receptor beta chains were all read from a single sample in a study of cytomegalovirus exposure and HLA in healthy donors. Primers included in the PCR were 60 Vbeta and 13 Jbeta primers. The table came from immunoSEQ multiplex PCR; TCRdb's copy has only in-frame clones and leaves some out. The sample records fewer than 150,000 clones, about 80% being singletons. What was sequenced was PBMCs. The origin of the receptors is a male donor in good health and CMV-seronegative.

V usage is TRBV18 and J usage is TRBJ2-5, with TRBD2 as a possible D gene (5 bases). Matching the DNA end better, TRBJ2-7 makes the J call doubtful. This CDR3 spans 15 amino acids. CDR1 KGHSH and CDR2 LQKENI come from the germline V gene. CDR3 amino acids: CASSPPGLPKGEQYF. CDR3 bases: TGTGCCAGCTCACCACCCGGACTTCCGAAGGGCGAGCAGTACTTC.

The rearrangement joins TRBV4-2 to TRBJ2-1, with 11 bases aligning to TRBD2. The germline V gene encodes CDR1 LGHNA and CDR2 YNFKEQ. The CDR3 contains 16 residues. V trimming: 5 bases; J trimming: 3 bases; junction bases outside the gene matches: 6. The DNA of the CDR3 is TGTGCCAGCAGCGCCTACCTAGCGGGGGGCTACAATGAGCAGTTCTTC. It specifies CASSAYLAGGYNEQFF.

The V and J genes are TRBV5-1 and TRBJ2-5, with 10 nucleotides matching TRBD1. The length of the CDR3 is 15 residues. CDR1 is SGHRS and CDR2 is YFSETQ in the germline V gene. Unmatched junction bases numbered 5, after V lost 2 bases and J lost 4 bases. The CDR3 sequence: CASSFGTGEGETQYF. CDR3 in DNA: TGCGCCAGCAGCTTTGGGACAGGGGAGGGAGAGACCCAGTACTTC.

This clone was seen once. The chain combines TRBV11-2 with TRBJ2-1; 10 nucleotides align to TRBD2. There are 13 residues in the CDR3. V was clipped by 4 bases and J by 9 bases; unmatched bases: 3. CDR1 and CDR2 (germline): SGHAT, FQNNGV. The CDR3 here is CASSSSGGGEQFF. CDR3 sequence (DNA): TGTGCCAGCAGCTCGAGCGGGGGGGGTGAGCAGTTCTTC.

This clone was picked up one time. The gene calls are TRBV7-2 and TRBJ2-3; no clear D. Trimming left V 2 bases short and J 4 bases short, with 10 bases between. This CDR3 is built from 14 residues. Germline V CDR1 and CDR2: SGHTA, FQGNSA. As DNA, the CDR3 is TGTGCCAGCAGCTTAAGGCCCAGCGCAGATACGCAGTATTTT. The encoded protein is CASSLRPSADTQYF.

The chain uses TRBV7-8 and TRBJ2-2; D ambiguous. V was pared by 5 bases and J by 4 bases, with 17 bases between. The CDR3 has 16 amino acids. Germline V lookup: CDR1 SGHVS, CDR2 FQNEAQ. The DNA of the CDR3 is TGTGCCAGCAGCCCATTCGCAATACCGGGCACCGGGGAGCTGTTTTTT. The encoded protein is CASSPFAIPGTGELFF.

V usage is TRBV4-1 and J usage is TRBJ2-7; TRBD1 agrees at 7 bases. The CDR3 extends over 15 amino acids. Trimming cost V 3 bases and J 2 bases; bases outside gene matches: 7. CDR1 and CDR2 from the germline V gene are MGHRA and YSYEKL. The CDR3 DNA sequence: TGCGCCAGCAGCCACCCAACGGGACAGACCTACGAGCAGTACTTC. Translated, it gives CASSHPTGQTYEQYF.

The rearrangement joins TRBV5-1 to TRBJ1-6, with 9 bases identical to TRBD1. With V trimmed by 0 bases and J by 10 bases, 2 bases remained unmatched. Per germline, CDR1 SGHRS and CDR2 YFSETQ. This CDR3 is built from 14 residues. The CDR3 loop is CASSLGTGVSPLHF. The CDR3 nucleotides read TGCGCCAGCAGCTTGGGGACAGGGGTCTCACCCCTCCACTTT.